One sample yielded the 19 T cell receptor beta chains listed below, sequenced in a study of CD8 T cells in ankylosing spondylitis. TCRdb re-called the 5' RACE reads through MiXCR, storing one row per CDR3 protein. The sample shows about 160,000 distinct CDR3 sequences, 15% to 20% of them seen only once. Sequencing input: blood, either unsorted or a sorted T cell fraction (not recorded which). The receptor set was obtained from a male donor with ankylosing spondylitis or in good health (not recorded which).

The chain carries TRBV18 and TRBJ1-1; D gene unclear. The CDR3 runs to 13 residues. The germline V gene has CDR1 KGHSH and CDR2 LQKENI. Between the trimmed V and J ends, which lost 2 bases and 11 bases, there was a span of 15 bases. The CDR3 loop reads CASSPEPGLMAFF. CDR3 coding DNA: TGTGCCAGCTCACCAGAGCCTGGCCTGATGGCTTTCTTT.

This clonotype was seen ten or more times. This chain joins TRBV18 and TRBJ2-2, with 7 bases matching TRBD1. The junction had 3 bases not matched to a gene; V was cut back by 2 bases and J by 0 bases. The length of the CDR3 is 16 residues. The germline CDR1 and CDR2 sequences are KGHSH and LQKENI. The CDR3 DNA reads as TGTGCCAGCTCACCATTGGGACAGACGAACACCGGGGAGCTGTTTTTT. Protein: CASSPLGQTNTGELFF.

The CDR3 DNA is TGTGCCAGCAGCCAAGCTGGACTAGCGCCGTACAATGAGCAGTTCTTC. It encodes CASSQAGLAPYNEQFF. V is TRBV11-2 and J is TRBJ2-1, with 9 bases matching TRBD2. The germline V gene has CDR1 SGHAT and CDR2 FQNNGV. V was pared by 5 bases and J by 4 bases, with 9 bases of the junction left unmatched. The CDR3 consists of 16 residues.

The chain has TRBV9 and TRBJ2-2; tentatively, D is TRBD2 (5 bases). Looked up from germline, CDR1 is SGDLS and CDR2 is YYNGEE. V lost 0 bases and J 5 bases, leaving 14 bases between the germline ends. This CDR3 has 16 amino acids. The CDR3 DNA follows: TGTGCCAGCAGCGTAGCCGCCCCCCGCGGGACCGGGGAGCTGTTTTTT. Its translation is CASSVAAPRGTGELFF.

This sequence joins TRBV5-1 and TRBJ1-2; no firm D call. In germline, CDR1 is SGHRS, CDR2 YFSETQ. This CDR3 contains 14 residues. Trimming shortened V by 1 base and J by 0 bases, and 7 bases separated the two germline ends. CDR3 DNA: TGCGCCAGCAGCTTGTCTCCGGCTAACTATGGCTACACCTTC. Protein: CASSLSPANYGYTF.

A few counts support this clonotype. Since a much larger clone is just one base distant, this may be a read error. V usage is TRBV20-1 and J usage is TRBJ2-5, with D uncertain. The CDR3 runs to 11 residues. Germline values: CDR1 DFQATT, CDR2 SNEGSKA (reference sequence). DNA for the CDR3: TGCAGTGTGCAGCTTCAAGAGGCCCAGTACTTC. Translating gives CSVQLQEAQYF.

The chain links TRBV5-4 to TRBJ2-5, with 9 bases lining up with TRBD2. The germline CDR1 and CDR2 sequences are SGHNT and YYREEE (reference sequence). V gave up 2 bases and J gave up 5 bases; unmatched junction bases: 10. The CDR3 loop spans 16 amino acids. CDR3 region: CASSLGGAGGRETQYF. The CDR3 DNA follows: TGTGCCAGCAGCTTAGGAGGAGCGGGAGGCCGGGAGACCCAGTACTTC.

There are a few counts of this clonotype. The gene calls are TRBV6-5 and TRBJ2-7, with D maybe TRBD2 (6 bases). Germline lookup yields CDR1 MNHEY and CDR2 SVGAGI. This CDR3 spans 15 amino acids. Trimming cost V 0 bases and J 2 bases, with 11 bases left between them. CDR3 in amino acids: CASSYSEGHAYEQYF. DNA of the CDR3: TGTGCCAGCAGTTACTCGGAGGGGCACGCCTACGAGCAGTACTTC.

The CDR3 bases are TGTGCCAGCAGCTCCCAGGGCAATCAGTACTTC. Translation gives CASSSQGNQYF. The chain couples TRBV7-9 to TRBJ2-4, with TRBD1 as a possible D gene (5 bases). The CDR3 sequence is 11 residues long. Trimming took 4 bases from V and 12 from J, leaving 10 bases between them. CDR1 is SEHNR, CDR2 FQNEAQ, per germline (reference sequence). Complete variable domain (other parts from reference TRBV7-9 and TRBJ2-4): DTGVSQNPRHKITKRGQNVTFRCDPISEHNRLYWYRQTLGQGPEFLTYFQNEAQLEKSRLLSDRFSAERPKGSFSTLEIQRTEQGDSAMYLCASSSQGNQYFGAGTRLSVL.

This clonotype was counted at least ten times. The chain uses TRBV12-3 or TRBV12-4 and TRBJ2-1; 10 nucleotides agree with TRBD2. Trimming took 8 bases from V and 4 from J; bases not matched to a gene: 5. The CDR3 runs to 14 residues. The CDR3 nucleotides are TGTGCCAGCGGAAGGACTAGCGGTTACAATGAGCAGTTCTTC. It encodes CASGRTSGYNEQFF.

This clonotype has a handful of counts. The chain couples TRBV28 to TRBJ2-7; possible D gene TRBD1, 6 bases. V dropped 6 bases and J dropped 12 bases, with 18 bases sitting between them. This CDR3 is 12 amino acids long. Germline assignment: CDR1 MDHEN and CDR2 SYDVKM. The CDR3 DNA sequence: TGTGCCAGCAGAGAACGGGCAGGCAGGGGGTACTTC. Protein: CASRERAGRGYF.

The rearrangement links TRBV5-6 to TRBJ1-2; 7 bases agree with TRBD1. CDR3 size: 14 residues. The J segment lost 6 bases and the V segment lost 4 bases, leaving 9 bases of the junction unmatched. Germline-derived CDR1 and CDR2 are SGHDT and YYEEEE. The CDR3 DNA reads as TGTGCCAGCAGCCACGTACGAGGGACAGATGGCTACACCTTC. It specifies CASSHVRGTDGYTF.

The chain joins TRBV2 to TRBJ2-7; 9 bases match TRBD2. This CDR3 is built from 18 residues. The germline CDR1 and CDR2 sequences are SNHLY and FYNNEI. V was pared by 8 bases and J by 5 bases, with 22 bases of the junction left unmatched. CDR3 nucleotides: TGTGCCAGCGTATTTCCTAGACTAGCGGACACCTCGTACCACGAGCAGTACTTC. It specifies CASVFPRLADTSYHEQYF. Full variable domain (remainder filled in from reference TRBV2 and TRBJ2-7): EPEVTQTPSHQVTQMGQEVILRCVPISNHLYFYWYRQILGQKVEFLVSFYNNEISEKSEIFDDQFSVERPDGSNFTLKIRSTKLEDSAMYFCASVFPRLADTSYHEQYFGPGTRLTVT.

Only a few counts were recorded for this clonotype. The chain combines TRBV28 with TRBJ1-1, with D perhaps matching TRBD1 (5 bases). V was shortened by 7 bases and J by 4 bases, with 19 bases between the two germline ends. CDR3 length equals 15 residues. Germline V lookup: CDR1 MDHEN, CDR2 SYDVKM. Written as DNA, the CDR3 is TGTGCCAGCACCCCCAGCCGGGGGGGGAGCACTGAAGCTTTCTTT. Protein product: CASTPSRGGSTEAFF.

This chain links TRBV20-1 with TRBJ2-1, with TRBD1 identical over 7 bases. V lost 8 bases and J lost 6; bases outside the gene matches: 4. This CDR3 has 11 amino acids. Germline CDR1 DFQATT, CDR2 SNEGSKA (reference sequence). The CDR3 sequence is CSTGQANEQFF. The CDR3 DNA reads TGCAGTACCGGACAGGCCAATGAGCAGTTCTTC.

This clonotype came up many times. The V gene is TRBV7-8, the J gene TRBJ1-4; 10 bases match TRBD1. The V segment lost 5 bases and the J segment 6 bases; nucleotides outside the gene matches: 6. Per germline, CDR1 SGHVS and CDR2 FQNEAQ. This CDR3 spans 15 amino acids. The CDR3 reads CASSPGTGAHEKLFF. The DNA of the CDR3 is TGTGCCAGCAGCCCCGGGACAGGGGCCCATGAAAAACTGTTTTTT.

In its sample, this clonotype was seen a few times. CDR3 DNA sequence: TGTGCCAGCAGGTTGGCGACAGGGGCCGGTGGCCTGACTTTC. It is translated as CASRLATGAGGLTF. The genes are TRBV7-2 and TRBJ2-6; 8 bases are shared with TRBD1. The CDR3 length is 14 residues. Germline-derived CDR1 and CDR2 are SGHTA and FQGNSA. V lost 6 bases, J lost 15 bases, and 13 bases stayed unmatched.

This clonotype was detected many times. The chain couples TRBV5-6 to TRBJ2-1; 8 nucleotides match TRBD2. The CDR3 extends over 15 amino acids. V trimming: 2 bases; J trimming: 2 bases; junction bases outside the gene matches: 3. CDR1 is SGHDT and CDR2 is YYEEEE in the germline V gene. This CDR3 is CASSFGGAPYNEQFF. CDR3 sequence (DNA): TGTGCCAGCAGCTTCGGGGGGGCTCCCTACAATGAGCAGTTCTTC. Based on the CDR3 plus reference TRBV5-6 and TRBJ2-1, the full variable domain is DAGVTQSPTHLIKTRGQQVTLRCSPKSGHDTVSWYQQALGQGPQFIFQYYEEEERQRGNFPDRFSGHQFPNYSSELNVNALLLGDSALYLCASSFGGAPYNEQFFGPGTRLTVL.

V gene TRBV5-1 combines with J gene TRBJ2-3; D not resolved. Germline CDR1 is SGHRS and CDR2 is YFSETQ. The CDR3 runs to 12 residues. Trimming left V 4 bases short and J 4 bases short, with 7 bases between. CDR3 nucleotide sequence: TGCGCCAGCAGCACGAGGCCAGATACGCAGTATTTT. Protein sequence: CASSTRPDTQYF.